The sample holds one count of the clone carrying this T cell receptor (beta chain). Its antigen remains unknown. The data are from a study of T cell clones after liver transplantation. Trimming took 4 bases from V and 2 from J, leaving 15 bases between them. The CDR3 is made up of 15 amino acids. Germline CDR1 and CDR2: SGDLS and YYNGEE. General study findings and limits: In most of the 8 subjects, circulating graft-donor-reactive CD4 TCRbeta sequences fell significantly after transplant.

Profiling relied on immunoSEQ multiplex PCR, and the TCRdb table lists in-frame clones only, not all of them. The sample lists 70,000 or so clones; roughly 90% were seen once. The rearrangement links TRBV9 to TRBJ2-5, with D perhaps assigned TRBD1 or TRBD2 (5 bases each). This TCR came from a human donor who received a liver transplant. Sequenced here: CD4+ T cells from blood, sampled before liver transplant. CDR3 region: CASSLQQGVQETQYF. CDR3 sequence (DNA): TGTGCCAGCAGCCTACAGCAGGGAGTACAAGAGACCCAGTACTTC.